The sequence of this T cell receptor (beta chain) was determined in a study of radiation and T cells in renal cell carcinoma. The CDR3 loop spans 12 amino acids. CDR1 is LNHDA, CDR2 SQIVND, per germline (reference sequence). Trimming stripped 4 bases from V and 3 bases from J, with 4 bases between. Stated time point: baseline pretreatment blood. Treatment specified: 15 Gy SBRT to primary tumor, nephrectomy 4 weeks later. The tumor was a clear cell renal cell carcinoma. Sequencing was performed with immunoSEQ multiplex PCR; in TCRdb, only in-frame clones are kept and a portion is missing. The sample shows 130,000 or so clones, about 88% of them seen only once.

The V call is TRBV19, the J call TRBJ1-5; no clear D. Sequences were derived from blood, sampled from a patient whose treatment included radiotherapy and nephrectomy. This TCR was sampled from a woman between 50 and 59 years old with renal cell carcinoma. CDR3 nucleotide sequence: TGTGCCAGTAGTAACCTCAATCAGCCCCAGCATTTT. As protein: CASSNLNQPQHF.